The sequence of this TCR beta chain was determined in a study of OX40 agonist ivuxolimab in advanced cancers. Study context: At 0.01 to 10 mg/kg, ivuxolimab was administered intravenously to patients every 2 weeks. Eligibility rules accepted prior anti-PD-1, anti-PD-L1 or anti-CTLA-4 therapy, and around 43% had some. Overall study results and limits: Among T cells, CD8+ cells averaged more expanded clones than CD4+ cells. CD4+ and CD8+ T cells in blood underwent clonal expansion by week 6 at 0.1 to 3.0 mg/kg.

In the case of this clone: The antigen remains unidentified.

The CDR3 covers 15 residues. Germline CDR1 and CDR2: SEHNR and FQNEAQ (reference sequence). Trimming shortened V by 2 bases and J by 5 bases, and 16 bases separated the two germline ends. Data came from immunoSEQ multiplex PCR; TCRdb stores just in-frame clones and leaves some out. The repertoire holds 35,000 to 45,000 clones, with 65% to 90% as singletons. The starting material was CD4+ or CD8+ T cells sorted from blood, obtained in a trial of the OX40 agonist ivuxolimab. This sequence was found in an adult with an advanced solid tumor such as melanoma, head and neck, liver or kidney cancer. This chain joins TRBV7-9 and TRBJ2-7; D is undetermined. Here the CDR3 DNA reads TGTGCCAGCAGCTTAAAAGTGACTTCCGGGCACGAGCAGTACTTC. This sequence encodes CASSLKVTSGHEQYF.